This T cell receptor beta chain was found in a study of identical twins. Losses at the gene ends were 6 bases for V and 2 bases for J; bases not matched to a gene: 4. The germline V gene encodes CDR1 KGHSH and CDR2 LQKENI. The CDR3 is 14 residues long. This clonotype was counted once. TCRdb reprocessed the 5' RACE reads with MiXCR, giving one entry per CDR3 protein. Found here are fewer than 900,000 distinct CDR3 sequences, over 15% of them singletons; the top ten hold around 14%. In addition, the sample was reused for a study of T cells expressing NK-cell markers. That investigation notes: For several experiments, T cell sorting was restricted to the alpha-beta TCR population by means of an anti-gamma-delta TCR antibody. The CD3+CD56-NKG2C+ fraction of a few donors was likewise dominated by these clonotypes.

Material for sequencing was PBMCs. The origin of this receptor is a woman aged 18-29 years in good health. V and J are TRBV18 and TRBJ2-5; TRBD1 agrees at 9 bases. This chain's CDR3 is CASSGQGGQETQYF. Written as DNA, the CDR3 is TGTGCCAGCTCGGGACAGGGAGGGCAAGAGACCCAGTACTTC.